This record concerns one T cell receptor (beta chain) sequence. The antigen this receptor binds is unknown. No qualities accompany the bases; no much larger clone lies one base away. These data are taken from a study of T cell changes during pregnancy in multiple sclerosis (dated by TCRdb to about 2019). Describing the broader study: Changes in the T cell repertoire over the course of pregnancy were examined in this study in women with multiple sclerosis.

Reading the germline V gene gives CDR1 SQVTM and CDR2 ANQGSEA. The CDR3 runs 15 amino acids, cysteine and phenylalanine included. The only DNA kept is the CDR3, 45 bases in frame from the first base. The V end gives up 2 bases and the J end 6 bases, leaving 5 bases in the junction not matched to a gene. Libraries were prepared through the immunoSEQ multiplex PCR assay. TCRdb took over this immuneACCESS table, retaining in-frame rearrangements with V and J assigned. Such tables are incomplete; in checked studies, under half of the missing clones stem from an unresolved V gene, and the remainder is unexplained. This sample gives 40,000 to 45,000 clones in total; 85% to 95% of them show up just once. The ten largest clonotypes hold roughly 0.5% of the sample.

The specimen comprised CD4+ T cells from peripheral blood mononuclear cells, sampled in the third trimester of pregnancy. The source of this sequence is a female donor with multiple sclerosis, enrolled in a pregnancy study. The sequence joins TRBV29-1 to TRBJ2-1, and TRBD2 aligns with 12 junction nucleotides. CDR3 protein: CSVEKTSGRSNEQFF. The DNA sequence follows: TGCAGCGTTGAAAAGACTAGCGGGAGATCCAATGAGCAGTTCTTC.